This T cell receptor (beta chain) appears in the sequencing data of a study of T cell repertoires in cytomegalovirus infection. As for the study in general: Newly reported HLA-C-restricted and thoroughly characterized HLA-B-restricted CMV epitopes were employed.

One entry per CDR3 protein results from TCRdb running MiXCR on the reads. The sample yields 650,000 to 900,000 distinct CDR3 sequences, around a third seen once. In regard to this clonotype: Its antigen is currently unknown.

Germline V lookup: CDR1 SEHNR, CDR2 FQNEAQ (reference sequence). Trimming took 5 bases from V and 8 from J; bases not matched to a gene: 6. The length of the CDR3 is 13 residues. The rearrangement joins TRBV7-9 to TRBJ2-1; 7 nucleotides line up with TRBD1. The TCR originated in a human donor in good health (CMV status not recorded). Some clones in this sample may be carry-over from other donors' samples. The material sequenced was cultured CD8+ T cells from PBMCs, taken from culture after CMV antigen stimulation. The CDR3 sequence: CASSRTGFYEQFF. CDR3 sequence (DNA): TGTGCCAGCAGCCGGACAGGTTTTTATGAGCAGTTCTTC.